The source of this T cell receptor beta chain is a study of CD8 T cells in Susac syndrome (dated 2019 in TCRdb). About the full investigation: Among the Susac syndrome patients who were sequenced, clinically active disease was present in over 5 and clinical remission was observed in eight or nine. At the time of blood withdrawal, Susac syndrome patients were either therapy-naive, taking corticosteroids (with some also receiving IVIg), or on IVIg alone. Repertoire sequencing was used to test whether CD8+ T cell activation and differentiation in Susac syndrome was antigen driven. The paper's findings and limits, for the study overall: The number of individuals in the TCR sequencing and HLA analysis was recognized as being relatively small. In patients with Susac syndrome, the CD4+ T cell repertoire showed no detectable clonal expansion.

Peripheral blood CD8+ and CD4+ T cells from healthy donors, Susac syndrome patients and multiple sclerosis patients were profiled using high-throughput TCR beta sequencing. The Susac syndrome patients fulfilled recently defined diagnostic criteria for either definite or probable disease. Bulk CD8+ and CD4+ T cells were purified by magnetic negative isolation, while CD8+ TEMRA cells were enriched using FACS. Blood was collected in EDTA tubes and processed within 24 hours, with PBMCs isolated through density gradient centrifugation. PBMCs intended for TCR sequencing were frozen in liquid nitrogen and were later thawed in a 37 degrees C water bath. Purity of sorted or isolated CD4+, CD8+ and CD8+ TEMRA cells was at least 90%. Regarding this clonotype: Its antigen remains undetermined. Base qualities are not recorded, but no much larger clone differs from it by a single base.

RNA was extracted using the RNeasy kit, and about 0.45 to 1 ug of the RNA was reverse transcribed with random hexamers. TCR beta CDR3 regions were amplified with the immunoSEQ multiplex PCR assay covering 54 Vbeta and 13 Jbeta segments. PCR amplification bias was corrected by using a synthetic template baseline for primer optimization and computational correction. As for the authors' bioinformatics: Reads were assigned to V, D and J genes according to IMGT and analyzed in immunoSEQ Analyzer, with only productive sequences retained. Clonality was calculated as one minus the Shannon entropy normalized by log2 of the number of productive unique sequences. For each patient and control, public and private clones were evaluated within the 100 most prevalent clones. A clone was defined as Susac-specific if it was absent from the healthy and MS cohorts, from 1052 published viral clones and from other ImmuneACCESS disease sequences. Through fastp at Q25 and MiXCR, TCRdb rebuilt clones from the public reads, retaining in-frame beta chains. All rows with the same CDR3 protein become a single entry with the most common DNA and genes. These V and J calls rely on TCRdb rather than the paper's analysis. The sample data list about 200,000 distinct CDR3 sequences, and roughly nine tenths of these were observed just once. The ten largest clones add up to 0.085% to 0.09% of the sample.

Material: CD4+ T cells from PBMCs. The source is a human donor with Susac syndrome.

The nucleotides read TGCGCCAGCAGCTTGGCGTTTCTAGCGGGCCGTCAAGAGACCCAGTACTTC. The resulting protein is CASSLAFLAGRQETQYF. This chain is built from TRBV5-1 and TRBJ2-5, with 8 middle bases fitting TRBD2. Spanning cysteine to phenylalanine, the CDR3 consists of 17 amino acids. Only CDR3 DNA remains: 51 bases, in frame from the first base. In the germline V gene, CDR1 corresponds to SGHRS and CDR2 to YFSETQ. Germline trimming: 0 bases from V, 2 bases from J; junction bases outside gene matches: 9. This CDR3, with the reference TRBV5-1 and TRBJ2-5 proteins standing in past its ends, gives the full variable domain KAGVTQTPRYLIKTRGQQVTLSCSPISGHRSVSWYQQTPGQGLQFLFEYFSETQRNKGNFPGRFSGRQFSNSRSEMNVSTLELGDSALYLCASSLAFLAGRQETQYFGPGTRLLVL.